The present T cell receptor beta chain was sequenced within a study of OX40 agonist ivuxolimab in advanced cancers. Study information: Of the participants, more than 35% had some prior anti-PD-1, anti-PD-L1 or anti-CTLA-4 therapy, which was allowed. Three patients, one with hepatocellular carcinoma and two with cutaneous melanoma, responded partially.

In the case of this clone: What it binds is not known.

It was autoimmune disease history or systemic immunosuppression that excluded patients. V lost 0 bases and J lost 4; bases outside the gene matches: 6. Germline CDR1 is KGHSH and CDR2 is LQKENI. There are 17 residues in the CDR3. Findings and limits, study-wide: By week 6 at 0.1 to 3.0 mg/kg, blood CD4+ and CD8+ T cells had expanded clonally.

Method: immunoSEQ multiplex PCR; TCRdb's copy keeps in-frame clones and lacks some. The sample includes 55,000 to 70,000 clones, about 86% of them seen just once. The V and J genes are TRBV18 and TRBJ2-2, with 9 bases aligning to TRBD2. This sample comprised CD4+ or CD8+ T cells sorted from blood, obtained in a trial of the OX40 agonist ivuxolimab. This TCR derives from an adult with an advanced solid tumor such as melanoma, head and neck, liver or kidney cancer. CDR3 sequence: CASSPPGTSRFTGELFF. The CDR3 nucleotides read TGTGCCAGCTCACCACCCGGGACTAGCCGGTTCACCGGGGAGCTGTTTTTT.